This is a list of T cell receptor beta chains from one sample in a study of shared clonotypes between healthy human individuals. Produced via immunoSEQ multiplex PCR; TCRdb's table is partial and in-frame only. This repertoire shows about 1.1 million clones, 60% to 85% found once; its top ten account for over 0.8%. What was sequenced was memory CD4+ T cells from PBMCs. These receptors originate from a young man in good health. Some clones in this sample may be carry-over from other donors' samples. CDR3s include the opening cysteine and the closing phenylalanine or tryptophan. The D gene is left open where the match is weak. Clone size is stated in some rows and not others, as once, few, many or a class when expanded.

J: TRBJ1-6
V: TRBV5-4
size: .
D: .
CDR3: CASSSGEGRSHSPLHF
DNA: TGTGCCAGCAGCTCGGGTGAGGGGCGCTCGCATTCACCCCTCCACTTT

J: TRBJ2-1
V: TRBV11-2
size: .
D: .
CDR3: CASSLGAQTEQFF
DNA: TGTGCCAGCAGCTTAGGGGCCCAAACTGAGCAGTTCTTC

J: TRBJ1-4
V: TRBV19
size: few
D: .
CDR3: CASSPRPGAPNEKLFF
DNA: TGTGCCAGTAGTCCCCGACCCGGCGCACCTAATGAAAAACTGTTTTTT

J: TRBJ1-2
V: TRBV6-1
size: few
D: TRBD1
CDR3: CASSDPGQGMGYGYTF
DNA: TGTGCCAGCAGTGACCCTGGACAGGGGATGGGCTATGGCTACACCTTC

J: TRBJ2-3
V: TRBV19
size: .
D: TRBD2
CDR3: CASSILAGERARPDTQYF
DNA: TGTGCCAGTAGTATTTTAGCGGGAGAGAGGGCACGTCCAGATACGCAGTATTTT

J: TRBJ2-1
V: TRBV4-3
size: .
D: TRBD1
CDR3: CASSQDLRGRSYNEQFF
DNA: TGCGCCAGCAGCCAAGATCTAAGGGGGCGCTCCTACAATGAGCAGTTCTTC

J: TRBJ2-5
V: TRBV28
size: once
D: .
CDR3: CASSRTGGQKTQYF
DNA: TGTGCCAGCAGCCGAACTGGGGGCCAGAAGACCCAGTACTTC

J: TRBJ2-1
V: TRBV6-5
size: .
D: .
CDR3: CASSYLWQGNNEQFF
DNA: TGTGCCAGCAGTTACTTGTGGCAGGGAAACAATGAGCAGTTCTTC

J: TRBJ1-3
V: TRBV7-2
size: .
D: TRBD1
CDR3: CASSPRTGQGNTIYF
DNA: TGTGCCAGCAGCCCTAGGACAGGGCAAGGAAACACCATATATTTT

J: TRBJ1-5
V: TRBV6-1
size: .
D: TRBD1
CDR3: CASSEWPGGQPQHF
DNA: TGTGCCAGCAGTGAATGGCCAGGGGGACAGCCCCAGCATTTT

J: TRBJ1-2
V: TRBV11-2
size: many
D: .
CDR3: CASSLQDRRGYTF
DNA: TGTGCCAGCAGCTTACAAGACAGGCGCGGCTACACCTTC

J: TRBJ2-1
V: TRBV10-2
size: .
D: TRBD1
CDR3: CASKMWLGGHEQFF
DNA: TGCGCCAGCAAAATGTGGCTAGGGGGCCATGAGCAGTTCTTC

J: TRBJ2-5
V: TRBV15
size: .
D: TRBD2
CDR3: CATSRPRALAALGGQETQYF
DNA: TGTGCCACCAGCAGACCAAGGGCACTAGCGGCCCTAGGGGGCCAAGAGACCCAGTACTTC

J: TRBJ1-2
V: TRBV5-6
size: .
D: TRBD1
CDR3: CASSSTGGLQVGYTF
DNA: TGTGCCAGCAGCTCCACAGGGGGCCTCCAAGTAGGCTACACCTTC